Below, one T cell receptor beta chain is given with its context. The V and J ends lost 3 bases and 6 bases, in that order; junction bases with no gene match: 6. CDR1 is LGHDT, CDR2 YNNKEL, per germline (reference sequence). The CDR3 runs to 15 residues. The data were obtained in a study of blood T cell repertoires in COVID-19. Methods used by the authors: Estimation of nucleated cell counts relied on the amplification of reference gene primers. Measured with immunoSEQ multiplex PCR; TCRdb has only the in-frame clones, and not every one. V and J calls and clone size are given by that table; D and trimming were obtained from the DNA. The sample gives around 100,000 clones, about 88% of which show up once; 4% to 6% is in the top ten.

The origin of this receptor is a human donor in a cohort sampled during active COVID-19. V and J are TRBV3-1 (or the pseudogene TRBV3-2) and TRBJ1-2, with 11 bases fitting TRBD1. The sample was peripheral blood. CDR3: CASSHVRGQGDGYTF. CDR3 sequence (DNA): TGTGCCAGCAGCCACGTACGGGGACAGGGGGATGGCTACACCTTC.